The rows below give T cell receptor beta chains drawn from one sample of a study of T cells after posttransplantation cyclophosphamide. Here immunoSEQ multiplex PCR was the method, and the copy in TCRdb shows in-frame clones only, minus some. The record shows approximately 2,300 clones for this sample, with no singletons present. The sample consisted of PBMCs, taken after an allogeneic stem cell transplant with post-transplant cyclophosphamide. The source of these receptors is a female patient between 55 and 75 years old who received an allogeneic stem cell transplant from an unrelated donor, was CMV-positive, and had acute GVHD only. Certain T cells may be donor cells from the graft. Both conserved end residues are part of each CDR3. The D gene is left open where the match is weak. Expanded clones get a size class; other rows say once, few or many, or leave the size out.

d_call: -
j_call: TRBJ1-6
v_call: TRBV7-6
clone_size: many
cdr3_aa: CASRTDFNSPLHF
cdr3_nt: TGTGCCAGCAGGACAGATTTTAATTCACCCCTCCACTTT

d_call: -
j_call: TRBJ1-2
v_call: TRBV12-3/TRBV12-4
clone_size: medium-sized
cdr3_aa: CASSLDRSRYGYTF
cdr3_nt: TGTGCCAGCAGCCTTGACAGGAGTCGCTATGGCTACACCTTC

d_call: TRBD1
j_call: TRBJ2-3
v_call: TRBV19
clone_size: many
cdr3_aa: CASSNGQGGADTQYF
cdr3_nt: TGTGCCAGTAGTAATGGACAGGGAGGCGCAGATACGCAGTATTTT

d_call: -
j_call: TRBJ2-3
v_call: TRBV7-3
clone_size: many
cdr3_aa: CASSFRHTEVSTDTQYF
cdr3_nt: TGTGCCAGCAGCTTTCGGCATACAGAGGTTAGCACAGATACGCAGTATTTT

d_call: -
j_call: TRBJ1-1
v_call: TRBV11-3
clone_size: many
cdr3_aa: CASSLGGRPGTEAFF
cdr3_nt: TGTGCCAGCAGCTTAGGAGGTAGACCAGGCACTGAAGCTTTCTTT

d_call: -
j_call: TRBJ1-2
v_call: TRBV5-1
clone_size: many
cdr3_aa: CASSLQQGGSSYGYTF
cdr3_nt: TGCGCCAGCAGCTTGCAACAGGGTGGCTCCTCCTATGGCTACACCTTC

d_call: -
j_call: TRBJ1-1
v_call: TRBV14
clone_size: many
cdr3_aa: CASSHRNTEAFF
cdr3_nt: TGTGCCAGCAGCCACAGGAACACTGAAGCTTTCTTT

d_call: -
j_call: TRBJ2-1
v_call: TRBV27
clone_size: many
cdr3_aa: CASRGLGQLRYNEQFF
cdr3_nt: TGTGCCAGCAGGGGTTTGGGGCAGCTACGGTACAATGAGCAGTTCTTC

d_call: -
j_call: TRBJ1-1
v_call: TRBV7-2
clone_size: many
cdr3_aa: CASSLGPKGEAFF
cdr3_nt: TGTGCCAGCAGCTTAGGGCCTAAGGGTGAAGCTTTCTTT

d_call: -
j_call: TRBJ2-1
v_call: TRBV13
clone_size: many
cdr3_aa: CASSRFRGGSYNEQFF
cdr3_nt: TGTGCCAGCAGCCGATTCAGGGGAGGGTCCTACAATGAGCAGTTCTTC

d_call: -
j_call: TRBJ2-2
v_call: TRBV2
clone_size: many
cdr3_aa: CASSATVNTGELFF
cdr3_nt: TGTGCCAGCAGTGCGACTGTGAACACCGGGGAGCTGTTTTTT

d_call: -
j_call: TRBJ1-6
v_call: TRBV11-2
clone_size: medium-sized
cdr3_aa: CASSPPNSPLHF
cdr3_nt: TGTGCCAGCAGCCCCCCAAATTCACCCCTCCACTTT

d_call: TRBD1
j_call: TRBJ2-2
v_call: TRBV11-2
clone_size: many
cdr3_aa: CASRVLWTGNTGELFF
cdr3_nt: TGTGCCAGCAGAGTTTTGTGGACAGGGAACACCGGGGAGCTGTTTTTT

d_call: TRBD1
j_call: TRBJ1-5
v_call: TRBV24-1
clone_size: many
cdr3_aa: CATSDSRTGSNQPQHF
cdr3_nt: TGTGCCACCAGTGACTCAAGGACAGGTAGCAATCAGCCCCAGCATTTT

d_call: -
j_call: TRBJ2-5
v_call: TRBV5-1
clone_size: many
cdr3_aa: CASSLVGIQETQYF
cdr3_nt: TGCGCCAGCAGCTTGGTTGGAATACAGGAGACCCAGTACTTC

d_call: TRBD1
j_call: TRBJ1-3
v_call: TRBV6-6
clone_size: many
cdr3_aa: CASVGQEGLGNTIYF
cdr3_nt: TGTGCCAGCGTTGGACAGGAGGGCTTGGGAAACACCATATATTTT

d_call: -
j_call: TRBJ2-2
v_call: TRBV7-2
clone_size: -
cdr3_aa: CASSHTRPNTGELFF
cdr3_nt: TGTGCCAGCAGCCACACTAGGCCTAACACCGGGGAGCTGTTTTTT

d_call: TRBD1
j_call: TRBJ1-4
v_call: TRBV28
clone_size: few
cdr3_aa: CASRDGQGLDEKLFF
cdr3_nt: TGTGCCAGCAGAGACGGACAGGGTCTAGATGAAAAACTGTTTTTT

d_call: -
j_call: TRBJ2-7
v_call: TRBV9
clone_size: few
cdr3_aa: CASSVGGGVAQNYEQYF
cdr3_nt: TGTGCCAGCAGCGTAGGTGGCGGGGTCGCCCAAAACTACGAGCAGTACTTC

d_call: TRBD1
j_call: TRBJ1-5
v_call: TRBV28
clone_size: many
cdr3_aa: CASSRGGQIQPQHF
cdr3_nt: TGTGCCAGCAGCCGGGGGGGACAGATTCAGCCCCAGCATTTT

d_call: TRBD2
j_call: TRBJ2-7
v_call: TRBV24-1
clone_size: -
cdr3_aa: CATSDPEGTSGEYEQYF
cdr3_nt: TGTGCCACCAGTGACCCTGAAGGGACTAGCGGAGAATACGAGCAGTACTTC

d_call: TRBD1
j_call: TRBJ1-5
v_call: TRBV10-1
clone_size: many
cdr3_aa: CASSDGQGGNQPQHF
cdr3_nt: TGCGCCAGCAGTGATGGACAGGGAGGTAACCAGCCCCAGCATTTT